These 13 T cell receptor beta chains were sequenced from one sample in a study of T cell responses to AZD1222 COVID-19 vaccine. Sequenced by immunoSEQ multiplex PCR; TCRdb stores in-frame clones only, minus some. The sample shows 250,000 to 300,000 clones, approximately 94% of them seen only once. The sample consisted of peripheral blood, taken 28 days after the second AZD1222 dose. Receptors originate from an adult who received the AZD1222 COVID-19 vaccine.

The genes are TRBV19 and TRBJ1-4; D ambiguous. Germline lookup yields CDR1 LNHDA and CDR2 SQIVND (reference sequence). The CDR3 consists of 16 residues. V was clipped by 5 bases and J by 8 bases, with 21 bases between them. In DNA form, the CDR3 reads TGTGCCAGTAGTTTTCACGGGCCCGAGTCCGGGGAAAAACTGTTTTTT. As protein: CASSFHGPESGEKLFF.

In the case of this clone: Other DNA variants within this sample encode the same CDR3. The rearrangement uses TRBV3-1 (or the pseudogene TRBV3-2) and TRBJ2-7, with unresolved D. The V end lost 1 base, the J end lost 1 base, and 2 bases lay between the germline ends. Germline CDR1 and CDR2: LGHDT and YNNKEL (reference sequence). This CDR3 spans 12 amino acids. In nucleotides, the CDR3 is TGTGCCAGCAGCCAAGTATCCTACGAGCAGTACTTC. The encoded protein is CASSQVSYEQYF.

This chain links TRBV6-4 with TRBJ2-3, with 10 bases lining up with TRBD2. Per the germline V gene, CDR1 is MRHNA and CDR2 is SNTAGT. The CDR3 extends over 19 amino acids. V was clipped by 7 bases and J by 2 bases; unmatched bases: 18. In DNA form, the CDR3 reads TGTGCCAGCATAGGGACCCGTAGCGGGAGGACCAGGGCCACAGATACGCAGTATTTT. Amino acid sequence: CASIGTRSGRTRATDTQYF.

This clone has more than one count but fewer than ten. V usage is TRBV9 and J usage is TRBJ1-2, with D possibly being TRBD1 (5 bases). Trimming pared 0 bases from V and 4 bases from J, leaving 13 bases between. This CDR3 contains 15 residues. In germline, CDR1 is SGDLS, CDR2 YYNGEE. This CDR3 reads CASSVGPGELYGYTF. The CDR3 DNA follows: TGTGCCAGCAGCGTAGGTCCGGGGGAGCTCTATGGCTACACCTTC.

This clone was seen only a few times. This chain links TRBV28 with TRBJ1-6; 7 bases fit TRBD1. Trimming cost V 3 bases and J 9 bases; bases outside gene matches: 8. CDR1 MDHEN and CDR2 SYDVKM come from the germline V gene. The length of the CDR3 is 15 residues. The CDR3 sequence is CASSFLDRAISPLHF. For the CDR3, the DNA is TGTGCCAGCAGTTTTCTCGACAGGGCAATTTCACCCCTCCACTTT.

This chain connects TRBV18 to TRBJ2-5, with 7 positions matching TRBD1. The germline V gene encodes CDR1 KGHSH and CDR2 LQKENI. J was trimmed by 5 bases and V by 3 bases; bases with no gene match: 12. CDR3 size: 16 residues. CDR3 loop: CASSPVGLRGRETQYF. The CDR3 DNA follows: TGTGCCAGCTCACCCGTCGGGCTGAGGGGGCGGGAGACCCAGTACTTC. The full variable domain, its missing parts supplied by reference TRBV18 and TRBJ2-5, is NAGVMQNPRHLVRRRGQEARLRCSPMKGHSHVYWYRQLPEEGLKFMVYLQKENIIDESGMPKERFSAEFPKEGPSILRIQQVVRGDSAAYFCASSPVGLRGRETQYFGPGTRLLVL.

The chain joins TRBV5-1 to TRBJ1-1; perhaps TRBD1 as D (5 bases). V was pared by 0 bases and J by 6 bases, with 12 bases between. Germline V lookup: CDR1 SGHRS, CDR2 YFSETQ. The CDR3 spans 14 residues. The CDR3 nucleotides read TGCGCCAGCAGCTTGGGGGACGGTGGCGCTGAAGCTTTCTTT. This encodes CASSLGDGGAEAFF.

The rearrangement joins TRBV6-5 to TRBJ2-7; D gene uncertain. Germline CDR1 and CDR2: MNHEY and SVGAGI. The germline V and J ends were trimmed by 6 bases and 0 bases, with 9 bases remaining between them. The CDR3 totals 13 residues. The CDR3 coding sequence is TGTGCCAGCAGGAAGGTCAGCTCCTACGAGCAGTACTTC. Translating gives CASRKVSSYEQYF.

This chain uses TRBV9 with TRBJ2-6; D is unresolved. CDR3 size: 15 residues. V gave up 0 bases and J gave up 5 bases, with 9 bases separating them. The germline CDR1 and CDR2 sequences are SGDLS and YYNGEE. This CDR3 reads CASSVDGARANVLTF. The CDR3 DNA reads TGTGCCAGCAGCGTAGATGGAGCCAGGGCCAACGTCCTGACTTTC.

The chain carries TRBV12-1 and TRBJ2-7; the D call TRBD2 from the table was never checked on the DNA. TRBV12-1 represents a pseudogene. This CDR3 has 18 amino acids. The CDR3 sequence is CASSSWGLPGLPPYEQYF. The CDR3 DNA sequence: TGTGCCAGCAGCTCCTGGGGCCTTCCGGGACTACCCCCCTACGAGCAGTACTTC.

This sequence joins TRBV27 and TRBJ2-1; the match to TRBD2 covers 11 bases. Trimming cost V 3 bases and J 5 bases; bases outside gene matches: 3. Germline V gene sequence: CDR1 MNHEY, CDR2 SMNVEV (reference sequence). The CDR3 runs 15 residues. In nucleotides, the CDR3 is TGTGCCAGCAGTTTCGGGACTAGCGGACACAATGAGCAGTTCTTC. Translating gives CASSFGTSGHNEQFF.

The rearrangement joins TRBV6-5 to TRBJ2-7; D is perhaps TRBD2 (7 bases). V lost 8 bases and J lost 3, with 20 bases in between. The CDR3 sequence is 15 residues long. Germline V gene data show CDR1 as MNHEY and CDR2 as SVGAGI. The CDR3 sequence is CASVLRGGHNYEQYF. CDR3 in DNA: TGTGCCAGCGTCCTAAGGGGGGGCCACAACTACGAGCAGTACTTC.

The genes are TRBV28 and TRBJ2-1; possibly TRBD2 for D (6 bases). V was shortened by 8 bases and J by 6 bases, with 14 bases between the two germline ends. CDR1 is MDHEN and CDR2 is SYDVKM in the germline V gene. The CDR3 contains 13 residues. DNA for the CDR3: TGTGCCAGCGGGGGGTCCAGGCCCAATGAGCAGTTCTTC. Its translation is CASGGSRPNEQFF.